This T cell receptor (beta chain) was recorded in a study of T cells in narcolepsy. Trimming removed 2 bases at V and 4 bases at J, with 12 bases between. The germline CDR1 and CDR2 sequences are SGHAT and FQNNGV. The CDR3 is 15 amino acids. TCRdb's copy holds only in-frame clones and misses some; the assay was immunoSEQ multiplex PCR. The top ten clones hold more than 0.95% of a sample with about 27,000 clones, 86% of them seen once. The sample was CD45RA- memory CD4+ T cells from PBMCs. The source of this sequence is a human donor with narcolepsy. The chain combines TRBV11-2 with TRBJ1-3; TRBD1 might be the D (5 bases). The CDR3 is CASSLIQGAGNTIYF. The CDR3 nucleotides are TGTGCCAGCAGCTTAATCCAGGGAGCGGGAAACACCATATATTTT.